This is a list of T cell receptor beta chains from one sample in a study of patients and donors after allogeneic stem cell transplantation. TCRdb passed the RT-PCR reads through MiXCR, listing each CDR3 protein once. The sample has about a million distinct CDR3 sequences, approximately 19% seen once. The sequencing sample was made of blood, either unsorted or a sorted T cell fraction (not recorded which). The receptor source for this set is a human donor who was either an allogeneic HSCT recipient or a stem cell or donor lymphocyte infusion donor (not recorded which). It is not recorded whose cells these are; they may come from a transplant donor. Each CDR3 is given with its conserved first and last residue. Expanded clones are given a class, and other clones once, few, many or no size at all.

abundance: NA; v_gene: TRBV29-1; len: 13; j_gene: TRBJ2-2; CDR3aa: CSVEDLGFGELFF
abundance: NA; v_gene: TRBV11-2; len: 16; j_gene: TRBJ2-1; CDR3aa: CASSFPAGTSYNEQFF
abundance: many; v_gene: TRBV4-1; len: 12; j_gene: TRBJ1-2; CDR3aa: CASRDRGYGYTF
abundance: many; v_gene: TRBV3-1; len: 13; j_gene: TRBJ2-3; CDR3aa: CASSQDSTDTQYF
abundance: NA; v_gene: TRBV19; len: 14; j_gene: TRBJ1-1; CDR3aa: CASRETQVRTEAFF
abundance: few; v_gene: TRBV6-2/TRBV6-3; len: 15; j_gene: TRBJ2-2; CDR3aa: CASSRGHSNTGELFF
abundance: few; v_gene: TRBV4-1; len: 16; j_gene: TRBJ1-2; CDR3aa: CASSQDGGRPGWGYTF
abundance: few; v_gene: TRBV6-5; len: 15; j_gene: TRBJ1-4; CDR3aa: CASSYSSPAGEKLFF
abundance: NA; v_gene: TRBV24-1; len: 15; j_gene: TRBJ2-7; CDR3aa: CATSDTGGPSYEQYF
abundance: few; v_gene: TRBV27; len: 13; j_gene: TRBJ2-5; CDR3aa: CASSWLSGETQYF
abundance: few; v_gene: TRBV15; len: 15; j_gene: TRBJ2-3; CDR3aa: CATSLNARGTDTQYF
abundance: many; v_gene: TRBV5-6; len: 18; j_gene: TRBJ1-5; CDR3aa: CASRYPWTQKNSNQPQHF
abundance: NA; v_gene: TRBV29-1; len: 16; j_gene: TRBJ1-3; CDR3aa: CSVGDLGRTSGNTIYF
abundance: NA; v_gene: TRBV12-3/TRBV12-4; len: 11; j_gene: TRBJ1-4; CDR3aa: CASSLTGQMFF
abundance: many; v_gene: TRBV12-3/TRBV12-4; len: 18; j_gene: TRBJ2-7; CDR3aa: CASSHLGLAGGQSYEQYF
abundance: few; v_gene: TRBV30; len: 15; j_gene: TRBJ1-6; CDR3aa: CAWSPASGGNSPLHF
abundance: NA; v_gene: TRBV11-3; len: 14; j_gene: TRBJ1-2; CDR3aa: CASSPNGGVSGYTF
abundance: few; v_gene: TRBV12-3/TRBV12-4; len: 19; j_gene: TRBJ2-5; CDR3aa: CASSRAPLTSGRARETQYF
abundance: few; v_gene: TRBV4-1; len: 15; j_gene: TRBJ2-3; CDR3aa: CASSQDQRFTDTQYF
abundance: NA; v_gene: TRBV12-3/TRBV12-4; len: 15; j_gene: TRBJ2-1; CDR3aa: CASSLNTGTYNEQFF
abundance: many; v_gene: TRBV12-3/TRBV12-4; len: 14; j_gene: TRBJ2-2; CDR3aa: CASSSGRLTGELFF
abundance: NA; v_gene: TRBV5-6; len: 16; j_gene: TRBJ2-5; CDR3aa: CASSTQAGGIRGTQYF
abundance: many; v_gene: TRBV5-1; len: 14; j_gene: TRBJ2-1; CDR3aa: CASSAEGGFDEQFF
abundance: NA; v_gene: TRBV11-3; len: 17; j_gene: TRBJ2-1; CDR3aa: CASSPGWEDHSYNEQFF
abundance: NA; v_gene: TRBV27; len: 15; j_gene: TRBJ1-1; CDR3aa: CASSIRQGPNTEAFF
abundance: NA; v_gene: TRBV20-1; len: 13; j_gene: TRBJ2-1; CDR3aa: CSARVTSGGEQFF
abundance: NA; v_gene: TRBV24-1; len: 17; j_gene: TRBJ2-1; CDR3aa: CATSEGLAGGPRNEQFF
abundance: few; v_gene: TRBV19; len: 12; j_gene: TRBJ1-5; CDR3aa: CASSLQNQPQHF
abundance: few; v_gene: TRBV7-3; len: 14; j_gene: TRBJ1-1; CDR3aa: CASSEQGKGTEAFF
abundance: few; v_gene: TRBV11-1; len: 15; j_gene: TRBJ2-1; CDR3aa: CASSLDGRGLYEQFF
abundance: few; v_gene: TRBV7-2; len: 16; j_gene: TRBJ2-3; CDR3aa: CASSLIRPGGPDTQYF
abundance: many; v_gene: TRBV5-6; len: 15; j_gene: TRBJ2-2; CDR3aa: CASSLDRGSIGELFF
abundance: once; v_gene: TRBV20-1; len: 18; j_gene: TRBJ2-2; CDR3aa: CSAPHARLQGRTTGELFF
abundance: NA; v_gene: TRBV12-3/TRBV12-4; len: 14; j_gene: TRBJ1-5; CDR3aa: CASTRDSYNQPQHF
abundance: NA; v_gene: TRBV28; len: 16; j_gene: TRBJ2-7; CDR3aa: CASSEAGATFYIGQYF
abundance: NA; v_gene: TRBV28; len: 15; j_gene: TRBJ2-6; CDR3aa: CASSLSGLGANVLTF
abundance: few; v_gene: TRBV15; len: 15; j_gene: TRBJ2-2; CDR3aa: CATSGQRRGTGELFF
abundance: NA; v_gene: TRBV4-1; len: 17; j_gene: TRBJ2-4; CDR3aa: CASSPGTSGGHGNIQYF
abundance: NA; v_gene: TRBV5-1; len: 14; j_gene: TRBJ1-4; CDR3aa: CASSRGGVAEKLFF
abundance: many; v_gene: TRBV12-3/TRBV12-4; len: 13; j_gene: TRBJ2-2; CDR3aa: CASSPHGGGELFF
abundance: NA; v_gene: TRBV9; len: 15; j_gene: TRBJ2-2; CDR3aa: CASSVASGHTGELFF
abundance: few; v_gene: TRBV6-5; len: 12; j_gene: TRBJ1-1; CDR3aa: CASSYGHGEAFF
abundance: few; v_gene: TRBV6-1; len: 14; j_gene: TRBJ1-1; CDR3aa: CASSPLAIFTEAFF
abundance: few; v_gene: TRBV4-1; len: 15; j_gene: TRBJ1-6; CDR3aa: CASRPTGPDNSPLHF
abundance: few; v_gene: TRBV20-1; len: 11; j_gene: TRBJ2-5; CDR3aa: CSARTSETQYF
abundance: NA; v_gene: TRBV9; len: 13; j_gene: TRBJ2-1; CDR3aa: CASSVDSRNEQFF
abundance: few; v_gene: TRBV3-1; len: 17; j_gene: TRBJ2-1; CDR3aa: CATTHSLKQRPYNEQFF